The clone carrying this T cell receptor (beta chain) was counted only a few times. The antigen remains unidentified. This entry is derived from a study of lymphopenia after photon versus proton radiotherapy. Study-wide results and limits: After lymphocyte nadir, photon-treated repertoires showed oligoclonal expansion, especially CD8+ Temra. A bigger post-nadir fall in TCR diversity correlated inversely with survival time in deceased patients. Better survival with proton therapy was suggested as possible, not demonstrated. Relative stability marked proton patients; photon patients lost diversity and naive cells.

Assay used: immunoSEQ multiplex PCR; TCRdb lists only in-frame clones, some missing. The sample consists of around 64,000 clones, about nine tenths of them appearing once. The CDR3 spans 14 residues. Trimming removed 2 bases from V and 7 bases from J, with 9 bases in between. Germline V lookup: CDR1 MNHEY, CDR2 SMNVEV (reference sequence). Sequencing was performed on peripheral blood, taken from a patient treated with photon-based radiotherapy. This receptor was identified in a woman between 40 and 55 years old with cholangiocarcinoma. This chain links TRBV27 with TRBJ1-6; TRBD1 is a possible D gene (6 bases). CDR3 amino acids: CASSLQGRNSPLHF. The CDR3, as DNA: TGTGCCAGCAGTTTACAGGGGAGAAATTCACCCCTCCACTTT.